This T cell receptor (beta chain) was retrieved from a study of Tregs in tolerant kidney transplant recipients. Across the study: CD4+CD25+CD127- cells came from approximately 3-day belatacept mixed lymphocyte reactions, some with approximately 5-day graft donor restimulation. Broader study findings: Biological reproducibility was not directly addressed in this study.

On this clone itself: Its specificity is not known.

Profiled with immunoSEQ multiplex PCR; TCRdb holds only in-frame clones, not every one. The table records 15,000 to 20,000 clones, 61% of them present only once. Material: Tregs from blood cultured with allogeneic cells. This TCR was recovered from a human donor in good health.

The CDR3 loop is CASSQRPSTDTQYF. The CDR3 bases are TGTGCCAGCAGCCAACGACCAAGCACAGATACGCAGTATTTT. This rearrangement joins TRBV5-6 to TRBJ2-3, with D hard to call. There are 14 residues in the CDR3. Per germline, CDR1 SGHDT and CDR2 YYEEEE. V lost 4 bases to trimming and J lost 0 bases, with 9 bases between them.